The T cell receptor beta chain described here comes from a study of T cell responses to AZD1222 COVID-19 vaccine. Germline-derived CDR1 and CDR2 are MNHEY and SMNVEV (reference sequence). The CDR3 is 19 residues long. V gave up 2 bases and J gave up 0 bases, with 17 bases separating them. TCRdb's table, derived via immunoSEQ multiplex PCR, lists solely in-frame clones and lacks some. The sample carries approximately 120,000 clones, approximately 90% recorded once. This sample comprised peripheral blood, obtained on day 0 of AZD1222 vaccination. The chain uses TRBV27 and TRBJ2-6, with D possibly being TRBD1 (5 bases). This TCR came from an adult in good health. The DNA of the CDR3 is TGTGCCAGCAGTTTAAAAGGTGGCAGGGTTCGCTCTGGGGCCAACGTCCTGACTTTC. Amino acid sequence: CASSLKGGRVRSGANVLTF.